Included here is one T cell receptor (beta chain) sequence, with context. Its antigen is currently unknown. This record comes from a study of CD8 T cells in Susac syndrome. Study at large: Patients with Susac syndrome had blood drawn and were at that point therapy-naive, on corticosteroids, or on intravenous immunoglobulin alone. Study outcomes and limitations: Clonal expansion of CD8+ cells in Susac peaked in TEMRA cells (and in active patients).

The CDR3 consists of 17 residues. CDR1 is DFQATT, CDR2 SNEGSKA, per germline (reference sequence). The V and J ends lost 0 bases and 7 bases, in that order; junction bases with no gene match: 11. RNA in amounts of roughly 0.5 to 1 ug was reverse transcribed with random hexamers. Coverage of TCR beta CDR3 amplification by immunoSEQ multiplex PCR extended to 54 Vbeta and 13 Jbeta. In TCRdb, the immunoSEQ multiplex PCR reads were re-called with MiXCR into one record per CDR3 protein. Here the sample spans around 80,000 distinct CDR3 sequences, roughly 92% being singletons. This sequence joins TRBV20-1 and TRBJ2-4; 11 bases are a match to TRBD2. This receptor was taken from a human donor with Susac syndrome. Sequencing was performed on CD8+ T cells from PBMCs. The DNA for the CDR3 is TGCAGTGCTAGAGATTTACTAGCGGGAGTCGGTTGGAACATTCAGTACTTC. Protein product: CSARDLLAGVGWNIQYF.